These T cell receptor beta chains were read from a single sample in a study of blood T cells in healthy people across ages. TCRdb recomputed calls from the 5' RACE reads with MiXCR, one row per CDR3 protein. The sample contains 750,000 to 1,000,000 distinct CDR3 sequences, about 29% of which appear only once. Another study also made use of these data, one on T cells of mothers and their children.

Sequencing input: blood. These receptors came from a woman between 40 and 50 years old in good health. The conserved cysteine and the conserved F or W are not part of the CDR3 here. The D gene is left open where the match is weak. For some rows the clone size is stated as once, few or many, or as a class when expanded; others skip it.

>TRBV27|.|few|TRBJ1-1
ASSLRGGTSNTEAF
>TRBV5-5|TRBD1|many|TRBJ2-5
ASSGAGTGQQTQY
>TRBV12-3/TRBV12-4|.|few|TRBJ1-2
ASSLEGGTYGYT
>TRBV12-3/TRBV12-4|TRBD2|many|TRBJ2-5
ASSRTSGGRWETQY
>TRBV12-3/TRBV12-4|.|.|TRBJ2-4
ASSLGTLRENIQY
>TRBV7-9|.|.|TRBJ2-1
ASSSGRIDEQF
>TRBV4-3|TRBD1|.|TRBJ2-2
ASSQDWGQGKTGELF
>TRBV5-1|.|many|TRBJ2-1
ASSLVVAGNYEQF
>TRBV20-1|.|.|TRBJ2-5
SARPNRLGGETQY
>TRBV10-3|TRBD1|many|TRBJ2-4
AISEGDSLNIQY
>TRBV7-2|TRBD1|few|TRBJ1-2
ASSPRGTGGAHGYT
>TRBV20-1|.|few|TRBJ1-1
SASVNTEAF
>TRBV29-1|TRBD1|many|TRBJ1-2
SVEPGQGKGYT
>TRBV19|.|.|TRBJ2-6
VSSMEHSSGANVLT
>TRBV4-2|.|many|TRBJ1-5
ASSQEEQSNQPQH
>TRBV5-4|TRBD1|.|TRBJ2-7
ASSRDGQDTYEQY
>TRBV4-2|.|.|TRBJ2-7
ASSDPDGFYEQY
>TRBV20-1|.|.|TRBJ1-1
SARLQMNTEAF
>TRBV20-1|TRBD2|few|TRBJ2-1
SAPSSGNEQF
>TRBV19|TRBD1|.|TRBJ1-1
ASSIGVTGGRTEAF
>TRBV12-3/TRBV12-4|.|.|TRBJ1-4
ASTAEMAGEKLF
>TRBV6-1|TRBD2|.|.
ASRTPTTSGTYEQY
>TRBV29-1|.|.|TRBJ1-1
SVDGSGSYTEAF
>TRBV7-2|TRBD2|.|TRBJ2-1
ASSSPGLAFNEQF
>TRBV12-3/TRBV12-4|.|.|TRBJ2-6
ASSLAAVYGANALT
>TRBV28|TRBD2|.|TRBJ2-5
ASSGASRGLAGVRETQY
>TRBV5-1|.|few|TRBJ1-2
ASSLERATYGYT
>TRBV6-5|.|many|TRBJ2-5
ASQSFGQGRETQY
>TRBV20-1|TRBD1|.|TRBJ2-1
SGGGGQGASLTYNEQF
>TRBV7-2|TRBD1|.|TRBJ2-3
ASSLRQGAGDTQY
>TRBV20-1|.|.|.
SARLLVGWQQPAYEQY
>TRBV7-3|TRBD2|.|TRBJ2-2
ASSPWTSGANTGELV
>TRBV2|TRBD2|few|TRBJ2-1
ASSGLLAGGRGEQF
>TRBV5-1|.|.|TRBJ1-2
ASSLDSLANHGYT
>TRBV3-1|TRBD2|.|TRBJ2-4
ASSQGEKWLAGAKNIQY
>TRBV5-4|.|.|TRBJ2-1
ASSHELRGSYDEQF
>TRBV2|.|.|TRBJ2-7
ASSELRNSYEQY
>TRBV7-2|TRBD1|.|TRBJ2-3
ASSPHRGRSSDTQY
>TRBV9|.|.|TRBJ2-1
ASSVGFRSCNEQF
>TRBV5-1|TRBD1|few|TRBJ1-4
ASSFGRGRDEKLF
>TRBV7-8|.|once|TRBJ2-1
ASSFGIGEIGEQF
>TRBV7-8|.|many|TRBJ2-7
ASSYGSEQY
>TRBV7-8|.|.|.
ASSLAREGQGKVRYQETQF
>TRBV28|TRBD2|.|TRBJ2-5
ASSSSSGAKYQETQY
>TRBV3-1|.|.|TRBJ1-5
ASSQGGARQPQH
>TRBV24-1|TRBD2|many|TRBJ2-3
ATSDGGVSTDTQY
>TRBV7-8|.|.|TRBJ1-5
ASSLGSFLLQPQH
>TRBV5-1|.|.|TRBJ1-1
ASSLAMGMRPHTEAF
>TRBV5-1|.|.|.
ASSLGGPGTGRTQY
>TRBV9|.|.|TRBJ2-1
ASTVGQVQGNEQF
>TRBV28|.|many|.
ASSLQETQF